This TCR beta chain is from a study of shared clonotypes between healthy human individuals. Notes on this clone: As yet, its antigen is unknown. The sample contains more than one DNA sequence encoding this CDR3.

The DNA input per sorted-subset replicate PCR was roughly 180 ng, corresponding to around 30,000 T cell genomes. Per the study methods: With immunoSEQ giving junction-only sequences and no quality scores, filtering differed. Sequenced by immunoSEQ multiplex PCR; TCRdb stores in-frame clones only, minus some. The DNA gave D and trimming, while V, J and clone size come from that table. The data show approximately 530,000 clones, with approximately 94% seen just once and about 0.059% held by the top ten. With 3 bases removed from V and 4 bases from J, the gap between germline ends came to 6 bases. The CDR3 consists of 13 residues. Germline CDR1 SEHNR, CDR2 FQNEAQ (reference sequence). Study results and caveats: Rarefaction showed sorted-subset sequencing was incomplete despite large depth. The represented genetic and exposure-history diversity was limited by the small number of donors.

Sequencing used naive CD4+ T cells sorted from blood. Subset meaning: CD45RA+ positively selected. The sequence came from a woman aged 25 to 39 in good health. The V gene is TRBV7-9, the J gene TRBJ2-2, with a possible D match to TRBD2 (6 bases). The CDR3 is CASSLGGTGELFF. CDR3 bases: TGTGCCAGCAGCTTGGGGGGCACCGGGGAGCTGTTTTTT.